This TCR beta chain was recovered during a study of OX40 agonist ivuxolimab in advanced cancers. Study in general: Patients were dosed with the agonistic anti-OX40 (CD134) antibody ivuxolimab. Dosing consisted of intravenous ivuxolimab at 0.01 to 10 mg/kg every 2 weeks. Cancers in dose escalation were hepatocellular, melanoma, renal cell and head and neck.

Produced via immunoSEQ multiplex PCR; TCRdb's table is partial and in-frame only. This sample has 55,000 to 70,000 clones, with over 80% found just once. Blood specimens came from baseline, cycle 4 day 1, and cycle 7 day 1. The CDR3 consists of 15 residues. Trimming stripped 2 bases from V and 7 bases from J, with 19 bases between. The germline V gene has CDR1 SGHRS and CDR2 YFSETQ. Specimen: CD4+ or CD8+ T cells sorted from blood, collected in a trial of the OX40 agonist ivuxolimab. The origin of this receptor is an adult with an advanced solid tumor such as melanoma, head and neck, liver or kidney cancer. The chain joins TRBV5-1 to TRBJ2-7; D is possibly TRBD1 (6 bases). CDR3 residues: CASSFFYAGAGEQYF. CDR3 DNA: TGCGCCAGCAGCTTTTTTTACGCAGGGGCTGGGGAGCAGTACTTC.